Listed below are T cell receptor beta chains from one sample, sequenced in a study of blood T cells in healthy people across ages. TCRdb itself ran the 5' RACE reads through MiXCR, one entry per CDR3 protein. The table has about 970,000 distinct CDR3 sequences, roughly half seen once. Material for sequencing was blood. The receptors were gathered from an older woman in good health. Each CDR3 is given with its conserved first and last residue. A D gene is named only where the DNA matches it firmly. The size entry is marked missing in some rows and otherwise reads once, few, many or a size class.

j_gene	d_gene	abundance	v_gene	CDR3aa	CDR3nt
TRBJ2-1	-	many	TRBV7-3	CASSTMAGSSYNEQFF	TGTGCCAGCAGCACTATGGCGGGGAGCTCCTACAATGAGCAGTTCTTC
TRBJ2-7	-	-	TRBV29-1	CSVEASDQWGREQYF	TGCAGCGTTGAAGCCTCGGATCAATGGGGGCGCGAGCAGTACTTC
TRBJ2-3	TRBD2	-	TRBV27	CASSFRLAGDWADTQYF	TGTGCCAGCAGTTTCCGGCTAGCGGGAGATTGGGCAGATACGCAGTATTTT
TRBJ2-2	-	-	TRBV13	CAISLSPGTGELFF	TGTGCCATCAGCTTATCCCCAGGGACCGGGGAGCTGTTTTTT
TRBJ2-7	-	-	TRBV30	CAWSRGYEQYF	TGTGCCTGGAGTCGGGGTTACGAGCAGTACTTC
TRBJ1-1	-	-	TRBV6-2/TRBV6-3	CASTRGMNTEAFF	TGTGCCAGCACTAGGGGCATGAACACTGAAGCTTTCTTT
TRBJ2-5	-	few	TRBV28	CASSLPWTGKETQYF	TGTGCCAGCAGTTTACCCTGGACTGGGAAAGAGACCCAGTACTTC
TRBJ2-7	-	-	TRBV27	CASSRGPQYNEQYF	TGTGCCAGCAGTAGAGGGCCCCAATACAATGAGCAGTACTTC
TRBJ2-7	-	-	TRBV7-2	CASSLALQGGEQYF	TGTGCCAGCAGCTTAGCGCTCCAGGGCGGCGAGCAGTACTTC
TRBJ2-5	-	-	TRBV4-3	CASSQRASHQGETQYF	TGCGCCAGCAGCCAACGGGCTAGCCACCAAGGGGAGACCCAGTACTTC
TRBJ2-3	-	-	TRBV7-8	CASSRNRPQYF	TGTGCCAGCAGCCGGAATCGCCCGCAGTATTTT
TRBJ2-5	TRBD1	few	TRBV29-1	CSVGTGFRETQYF	TGCAGCGTTGGGACAGGGTTTCGGGAGACCCAGTACTTC
TRBJ2-1	TRBD2	-	TRBV6-6	CAIEPGTSLNERFF	TGTGCCATTGAACCAGGGACTAGCCTCAATGAGCGGTTCTTC
TRBJ2-4	-	-	TRBV7-6	CASSLASGTGTQENIQYF	TGTGCCAGCAGCTTAGCGTCCGGGACCGGGACACAAGAAAACATTCAGTACTTC
TRBJ1-5	-	once	TRBV7-2	CASSIHPSNQPQHF	TGTGCCAGCAGCATCCACCCAAGCAATCAGCCCCAGCATTTT
TRBJ2-2	-	once	TRBV27	CASRTGTLNTGELFF	TGTGCCAGCAGAACCGGGACACTGAACACCGGGGAGCTGTTTTTT
TRBJ2-2	TRBD1	few	TRBV7-8	CASSVTTSGQGAGELFF	TGTGCCAGCAGCGTTACGACCTCGGGACAGGGGGCCGGGGAGCTGTTTTTT
TRBJ2-7	-	-	TRBV5-5	CASSEGRRGYYEQYF	TGTGCCAGCAGCGAGGGTAGGAGGGGATACTACGAGCAGTACTTC
TRBJ2-2	-	-	TRBV7-8	CASRLIGGANTGELFF	TGTGCCAGCAGACTAATCGGCGGCGCGAACACCGGGGAGCTGTTTTTT
TRBJ2-5	TRBD2	once	TRBV7-9	CASSLGGLAAQETQYF	TGTGCCAGCAGCTTAGGGGGACTAGCGGCACAAGAGACCCAGTACTTC
TRBJ2-1	-	-	TRBV21-1	CASSITGITYNERFF	TGTGCCAGCAGCATAACAGGGATTACCTACAATGAGCGGTTCTTC
TRBJ2-7	TRBD2	-	TRBV3-1	CASSQGLADLYEQYF	TGTGCCAGCAGCCAGGGACTAGCGGATCTTTACGAGCAGTACTTC
TRBJ2-7	-	-	TRBV29-1	CSARISSYEQYF	TGCAGCGCGCGTATTAGCTCCTACGAGCAGTACTTC
TRBJ2-2	-	few	TRBV7-8	CASSSGLYTGELFF	TGTGCCAGCAGCTCCGGACTGTACACCGGGGAGCTGTTTTTT
TRBJ1-4	-	few	TRBV9	CASSPGQSDTNEKLFF	TGTGCCAGCAGCCCAGGACAGAGCGACACTAATGAAAAACTGTTTTTT
TRBJ1-6	TRBD1	-	TRBV7-9	CASSLKQGELSPLHF	TGTGCCAGCAGCTTAAAACAGGGGGAGCTTTCACCCCTCCACTTT
TRBJ2-7	-	-	TRBV5-1	CASSLTGALEQYF	TGCGCCAGCAGCTTGACGGGGGCCTTGGAGCAGTACTTC
TRBJ2-3	-	-	TRBV28	CASMPGSRGGTDTQYF	TGTGCCAGCATGCCGGGCTCTAGGGGGGGCACAGATACGCAGTATTTT
TRBJ1-1	-	-	TRBV20-1	CSARDTGPFLAEAFF	TGCAGTGCTAGAGATACCGGTCCGTTCCTCGCCGAAGCTTTCTTT
TRBJ1-6	-	-	TRBV3-1	CASSPNQGWDSPLHF	TGTGCCAGCAGCCCGAATCAGGGGTGGGATTCACCCCTCCACTTT
TRBJ2-7	-	many	TRBV4-1	CASSHPTSGYEQYF	TGCGCCAGCAGCCATCCTACGTCAGGGTACGAGCAGTACTTC
TRBJ1-2	-	-	TRBV7-2	CASSLALLRGNYGYTF	TGTGCCAGCAGCTTAGCCCTGCTGCGGGGTAACTATGGCTACACCTTC
TRBJ2-5	-	-	TRBV12-3/TRBV12-4	CASGPGGLETQYF	TGTGCCAGCGGACCGGGTGGCCTAGAGACCCAGTACTTC
TRBJ2-1	-	-	TRBV20-1	CSARDPTESSYNEQFF	TGCAGTGCTAGAGACCCGACGGAGAGCTCCTACAATGAGCAGTTCTTC
TRBJ1-1	-	few	TRBV12-3/TRBV12-4	CASSFGQNTEAFF	TGTGCCAGCAGTTTTGGACAGAACACTGAAGCTTTCTTT
TRBJ2-7	-	few	TRBV7-9	CASTEGDEQYF	TGTGCCAGCACGGAAGGGGACGAGCAGTACTTC
TRBJ2-7	-	-	TRBV28	CASGIGNEQYF	TGTGCCAGCGGAATAGGCAATGAGCAGTACTTC
TRBJ2-5	TRBD2	few	TRBV27	CASTPTSGPFNEQYF	TGTGCCAGCACTCCCACTAGCGGACCATTCAATGAGCAGTACTTC
TRBJ2-3	-	-	TRBV4-2	CASSQDIIERQYF	TGTGCCAGCAGCCAAGATATCATCGAGCGGCAGTATTTT
TRBJ2-3	-	-	TRBV7-2	CASSLAFSLTDTQYF	TGTGCCAGCAGCTTAGCGTTTTCGCTCACAGATACGCAGTATTTT
TRBJ2-1	-	-	TRBV7-2	CASGREGPNEQFF	TGTGCCAGCGGGCGCGAAGGACCCAATGAGCAGTTCTTC
TRBJ2-3	TRBD2	few	TRBV20-1	CSANGLAGYPTDTQYF	TGCAGTGCTAACGGACTAGCGGGTTACCCCACAGATACGCAGTATTTT
TRBJ2-1	TRBD2	-	TRBV4-2	CASSQGPGLAGNNEQFF	TGTGCCAGCAGCCAAGGGCCGGGACTAGCGGGGAATAATGAGCAGTTCTTC
TRBJ2-1	TRBD2	-	TRBV7-9	CAGSSQGLAGENEQFF	TGTGCCGGCAGCTCACAGGGACTAGCGGGAGAAAATGAGCAGTTCTTC
TRBJ1-2	-	-	TRBV7-3	CASSLEGRGNSGYTF	TGTGCCAGCAGCTTAGAAGGCAGGGGAAATTCGGGCTACACCTTC
TRBJ2-1	TRBD1	-	TRBV10-3	CAISGNRDRGSYNEQFF	TGTGCCATCAGTGGTAACCGGGACAGGGGTTCCTACAATGAGCAGTTCTTC
TRBJ1-1	-	-	TRBV10-2	CAILPGQSTEAFF	TGCGCCATTCTACCGGGACAATCGACTGAAGCTTTCTTT
TRBJ1-5	-	few	TRBV6-1	CAIFRRDRREYNQPQHF	TGTGCCATCTTCCGCAGGGACCGGAGGGAATACAATCAGCCCCAGCATTTT
TRBJ2-7	-	-	TRBV2	CASSVTVGYEQYF	TGTGCCAGCAGTGTGACAGTGGGATACGAGCAGTACTTC
TRBJ1-1	-	-	TRBV7-2	CASSQEETTEAFF	TGTGCCAGCAGCCAAGAGGAGACCACTGAAGCTTTCTTT
TRBJ2-1	TRBD2	-	TRBV27	CASSLRGLAGNEQFF	TGTGCCAGCAGTCTACGGGGACTAGCGGGTAATGAGCAGTTCTTC
TRBJ2-5	-	-	TRBV20-1	CSAGDDSHGQETQYF	TGCAGTGCTGGAGATGATTCGCACGGGCAAGAGACCCAGTACTTC
TRBJ2-7	TRBD2	-	TRBV20-1	CSARVSSGLRVQYF	TGCAGTGCTAGAGTGTCTAGCGGCCTACGAGTGCAGTACTTC
TRBJ2-7	TRBD2	-	TRBV10-1	CASSESSPGLAEQYF	TGCGCCAGCAGTGAGTCCAGCCCCGGACTAGCCGAGCAGTACTTC
TRBJ2-7	-	once	TRBV20-1	CSARDGNSYEQYF	TGCAGTGCTAGGGATGGGAACTCCTACGAGCAGTACTTC